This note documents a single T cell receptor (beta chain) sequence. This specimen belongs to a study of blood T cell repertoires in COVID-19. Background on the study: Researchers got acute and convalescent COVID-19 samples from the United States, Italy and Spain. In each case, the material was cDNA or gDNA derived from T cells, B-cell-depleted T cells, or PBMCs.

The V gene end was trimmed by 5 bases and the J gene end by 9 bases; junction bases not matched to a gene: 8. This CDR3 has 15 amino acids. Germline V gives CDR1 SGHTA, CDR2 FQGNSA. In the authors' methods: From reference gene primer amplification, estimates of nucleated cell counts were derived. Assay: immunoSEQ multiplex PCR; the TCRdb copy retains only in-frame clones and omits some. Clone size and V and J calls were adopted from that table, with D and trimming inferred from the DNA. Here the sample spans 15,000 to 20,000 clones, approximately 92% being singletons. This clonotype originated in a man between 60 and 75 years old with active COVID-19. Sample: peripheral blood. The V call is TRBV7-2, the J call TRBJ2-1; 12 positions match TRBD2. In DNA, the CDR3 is TGTGCCAGCAGCCCGACTAGCGGGAGTAAGGGTGAGCAGTTCTTC. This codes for CASSPTSGSKGEQFF.